This T cell receptor beta chain is drawn from a study of T cell clonality in common variable immunodeficiency. Germline CDR1 and CDR2: SGHTA and FQGNSA. The CDR3 is 13 residues long. Losses at the gene ends were 5 bases for V and 2 bases for J; bases not matched to a gene: 2. This clone was recorded at least ten times. The DNA ends 3 residues before the CDR3 does, and the rest of the CDR3 is filled in from the germline J gene. Assay used: immunoSEQ multiplex PCR; TCRdb lists only in-frame clones, some missing. The specimen has 35,000 to 50,000 clones, none found just once. This chain uses TRBV7-2 with TRBJ2-5, with 7 positions matching TRBD1. Material for sequencing was peripheral blood mononuclear cells. This TCR was recovered from a person aged 18 to 70 in good health. CDR3 loop: CASSGTVQETQYF. Incomplete CDR3 DNA: TGTGCCAGCAGCGGGACAGTGCAAGAGACC.